The next 25 T cell receptor beta chains were all read from a single sample in a study of T cells after yellow fever vaccination. TCRdb called the 5' RACE reads again in MiXCR, with one record for every CDR3 protein. The table shows a few hundred thousand distinct CDR3 sequences, with roughly 4.3% occurring only once. The sample consisted of PBMCs, taken 5 days after the yellow fever booster vaccination. The origin of the receptors is a young man who received the YFV17D yellow fever vaccine.

This clonotype has at least ten counts. The chain employs TRBV4-2 and TRBJ2-5, with D tentatively TRBD2 (6 bases). CDR1 and CDR2 (germline): LGHNA, YNFKEQ. The CDR3 totals 17 residues. V was shortened by 0 bases and J by 7 bases, with 21 bases between the two germline ends. CDR3 DNA: TGTGCCAGCAGCCAAGATTGGCCCCTCGGCGGGGTGGGGACCCAGTACTTC. Translated, it gives CASSQDWPLGGVGTQYF.

This clonotype was detected a few times. The rearrangement joins TRBV2 to TRBJ2-3; D is perhaps TRBD1 or TRBD2 (5 bases each). The germline V gene encodes CDR1 SNHLY and CDR2 FYNNEI. Trimming took 6 bases from V and 5 from J, leaving 9 bases between them. This CDR3 spans 12 amino acids. The CDR3 bases are TGTGCCAGCAGCAGGGAGAAAGATACGCAGTATTTT. Protein product: CASSREKDTQYF.

This clonotype was picked up many times. V is TRBV5-1 and J is TRBJ2-7; D not resolved. From germline, CDR1 is SGHRS and CDR2 YFSETQ. There are 9 residues in the CDR3. The CDR3 is CASSFRPPV. The CDR3 DNA is TGCGCCAGCAGCTTCAGGCCGCCCGTC.

This clonotype was observed a few times. V is TRBV12-3 or TRBV12-4 and J is TRBJ1-5; D is unresolved. V was clipped by 2 bases and J by 6 bases, with 8 bases between them. The CDR3 runs to 13 residues. Here the CDR3 DNA reads TGTGCCAGCAGTTTATCCTCAGGTCAGCCCCAGCATTTT. Its translation: CASSLSSGQPQHF.

The V gene is TRBV5-6, the J gene TRBJ1-1, with D uncertain. The CDR3 runs 16 residues. The germline V and J ends were trimmed by 4 bases and 3 bases, with 19 bases remaining between them. Germline V gene sequence: CDR1 SGHDT, CDR2 YYEEEE. This chain's CDR3 is CASSPMTRLGDTEAFF. As DNA, the CDR3 is TGTGCCAGCAGCCCAATGACACGACTTGGGGACACTGAAGCTTTCTTT.

This clonotype was seen only a few times. The chain is built from TRBV3-1 and TRBJ2-3; no clear D. V lost 0 bases and J lost 1, with 8 bases in between. Germline-derived CDR1 and CDR2 are LGHDT and YNNKEL (reference sequence). The CDR3 is 15 residues long. This CDR3 reads CASSQEKVRTDTQYF. The CDR3 coding sequence is TGTGCCAGCAGCCAAGAGAAAGTCCGCACAGATACGCAGTATTTT.

This clonotype has a handful of counts. At one of its ends the junction is not consistent with the germline gene, which may arise from a read error. The CDR3: CAISLDTLTGTGELFF. As DNA, the CDR3 is TGCGCCATCAGCTTGGACACCCTGACGGGCACCGGGGAGCTGTTTTTT. The chain carries TRBV5-1 and TRBJ2-2; perhaps TRBD1 as D (5 bases). This CDR3 has 16 residues. Germline V CDR1 and CDR2: SGHRS, YFSETQ.

The chain combines TRBV19 with TRBJ1-2; the D is unclear. The CDR3 totals 12 residues. Trimming left V 3 bases short and J 4 bases short, with 6 bases between. Germline values: CDR1 LNHDA, CDR2 SQIVND (reference sequence). The CDR3, as DNA: TGTGCCAGTAGTATGAGTCCCTATGGCTACACCTTC. Translation gives CASSMSPYGYTF.

In its sample, this clonotype was seen many times. The chain is built from TRBV4-3 and TRBJ1-2; 7 bases are shared with TRBD1. The CDR3 is 15 residues long. Germline assignment: CDR1 LGHNA and CDR2 YSLEER. Unmatched junction bases numbered 4, after V lost 1 base and J lost 2 bases. The CDR3 DNA is TGCGCCAGCAGCCAAGCGGACAGGAGAAACTATGGCTACACCTTC. It translates to CASSQADRRNYGYTF.

This clonotype was recorded a few times. J is TRBJ2-2 and V is TRBV29-1, with a possible D match to TRBD1 (6 bases). V shed 8 bases and J shed 3 bases, with 13 bases lying between them. This CDR3 comprises 13 residues. CDR1 is SQVTM, CDR2 ANQGSEA, per germline. The CDR3 nucleotides are TGCAGCAGTGAGGGGGAAGACACCGGGGAGCTGTTTTTT. Residues: CSSEGEDTGELFF.

This clonotype was seen more than once but under ten times. The rearrangement uses TRBV6-2 or TRBV6-3 and TRBJ1-2; 7 bases are shared with TRBD1. Germline values: CDR1 MNHEY, CDR2 SVGEGT. The CDR3 runs 15 residues. J lost 4 bases, V lost 4 bases, and 9 bases had no gene match. The CDR3 DNA reads as TGTGCCAGCAGTTTCGACAGGGAGCAGGGCTATGGCTACACCTTC. Translation gives CASSFDREQGYGYTF.

The chain combines TRBV12-3 or TRBV12-4 with TRBJ2-1, with 10 bases aligning to TRBD2. V was pared by 5 bases and J by 5 bases, with 6 bases of the junction left unmatched. The CDR3 spans 15 residues. Written as DNA, the CDR3 is TGTGCCAGCAGTCCTCAGCGGGGGGGCCACAATGAGCAGTTCTTC. It codes for CASSPQRGGHNEQFF.

The table lists this clonotype with a few counts. The J gene is TRBJ2-7, the V gene TRBV10-2; tentatively, D is TRBD1 or TRBD2 (5 bases each). Germline lookup yields CDR1 WSHSY and CDR2 SAAADI. The CDR3 sequence is 14 residues long. Trimming removed 3 bases from V and 7 bases from J, with 16 bases in between. The CDR3 region is CASSDQTGQDEQYF. In DNA form, the CDR3 reads TGCGCCAGCAGTGATCAGACGGGGCAGGATGAGCAGTACTTC.

This clonotype has only a few counts. This chain links TRBV12-3 or TRBV12-4 with TRBJ1-2; the D gene is possibly TRBD1 (5 bases). V lost 6 bases, J lost 6 bases, and 14 bases lay in between. The CDR3 is made up of 13 amino acids. The CDR3 reads CASSEQEGHGYTF. In DNA form, the CDR3 reads TGTGCCAGCAGCGAACAGGAAGGGCATGGCTACACCTTC.

This sequence joins TRBV4-2 and TRBJ2-2; 7 nucleotides agree with TRBD1. Germline CDR1 is LGHNA and CDR2 is YNFKEQ. The CDR3 spans 19 residues. V shed 1 base, J shed 0 bases, and the junction held 11 bases outside the gene matches. In DNA, the CDR3 is TGTGCCAGCAGCCAAGCTGGAACTTTCGGGACAGCGAACACCGGGGAGCTGTTTTTT. Its protein product is CASSQAGTFGTANTGELFF.

This chain connects TRBV7-2 to TRBJ2-5, with D perhaps matching TRBD1 or TRBD2 (6 bases each). V was cut by 6 bases and J by 2 bases, with 13 bases left in between. The germline gives CDR1 SGHTA, CDR2 FQGNSA. The CDR3 is 14 amino acids. For the CDR3, the DNA is TGTGCCAGCAGATCGGGGGCTTGGCAAGAGACCCAGTACTTC. Amino acid sequence: CASRSGAWQETQYF.

This chain uses TRBV25-1 with TRBJ2-1; TRBD1 is a possible D gene (5 bases). V lost 4 bases and J lost 4, with 11 bases in between. The CDR3 length is 14 residues. In germline, CDR1 is MGHDK, CDR2 SYGVNS. For the CDR3, the DNA is TGTGCCAGCAGTGGACAGCGAATTTACAATGAGCAGTTCTTC. This translates into CASSGQRIYNEQFF. Full variable domain (rest looked up from reference TRBV25-1 and TRBJ2-1): EADIYQTPRYLVIGTGKKITLECSQTMGHDKMYWYQQDPGMELHLIHYSYGVNSTEKGDLSSESTVSRIRTEHFPLTLESARPSHTSQYLCASSGQRIYNEQFFGPGTRLTVL.

This clonotype was seen a few times. In DNA, the CDR3 is TGTGCCAGCAGCCAGACAGGGGGCTTCAACGAGCAGTACTTC. This gives the protein CASSQTGGFNEQYF. V is TRBV7-2 and J is TRBJ2-7, with 10 bases fitting TRBD1. Per germline, CDR1 SGHTA and CDR2 FQGNSA. This CDR3 comprises 14 residues. J gave up 5 bases and V 5 bases, and 6 bases lay outside the gene matches.

This clonotype was seen at least ten times. This chain uses TRBV20-1 with TRBJ2-4; either TRBD1 or TRBD2 may supply D (5 bases each). V was clipped by 5 bases and J by 9 bases, with 11 bases between them. Germline-derived CDR1 and CDR2 are DFQATT and SNEGSKA (reference sequence). The length of the CDR3 is 11 residues. The CDR3 loop is CSAPRGAIQYF. The CDR3 DNA follows: TGCAGTGCTCCGCGAGGGGCCATTCAGTACTTC.

This chain uses TRBV6-4 with TRBJ2-6; D is perhaps TRBD1 or TRBD2 (5 bases each). The V and J ends lost 4 bases and 0 bases respectively, with 7 bases between them. There are 15 residues in the CDR3. In germline, CDR1 is MRHNA, CDR2 SNTAGT. The DNA for the CDR3 is TGTGCCAGCAGTGGTGGGACCTCTGGGGCCAACGTCCTGACTTTC. Its protein is CASSGGTSGANVLTF.

This clonotype turned up a few times. The V and J genes are TRBV11-1 and TRBJ2-3; possible D gene TRBD2, 5 bases. The CDR3 consists of 14 residues. Trimming stripped 10 bases from V and 3 bases from J, with 17 bases between. The germline CDR1 and CDR2 sequences are SGHAT and FQDESV (reference sequence). The CDR3 sequence: CATGGRLRTDTQYF. DNA of the CDR3: TGTGCCACCGGAGGTCGGTTGAGGACAGATACGCAGTATTTT. Filled out from reference TRBV11-1 and TRBJ2-3, the complete variable domain reads EAEVAQSPRYKITEKSQAVAFWCDPISGHATLYWYRQILGQGPELLVQFQDESVVDDSQLPKDRFSAERLKGVDSTLKIQPAELGDSAMYLCATGGRLRTDTQYFGPGTRLTVL.

In this sample, this clonotype turned up many times. The CDR3 protein is CSATDNYGYTF. CDR3 nucleotide sequence: TGCAGTGCGACCGACAACTATGGCTACACCTTC. The chain employs TRBV20-1 and TRBJ1-2; D unresolved. V shed 6 bases and J shed 2 bases, with 7 bases lying between them. The CDR3 extends over 11 amino acids. Germline V CDR1 and CDR2: DFQATT, SNEGSKA (reference sequence).

This clonotype has a handful of counts. The chain carries TRBV4-3 and TRBJ2-3, with unresolved D. Between the trimmed V and J ends, which lost 4 bases and 1 base, there was a span of 21 bases. The CDR3 covers 18 residues. The germline gives CDR1 LGHNA, CDR2 YSLEER. The CDR3 spells CASSLSRARFTGTDTQYF. DNA for the CDR3: TGCGCCAGCAGCCTTTCACGGGCCAGGTTTACGGGCACAGATACGCAGTATTTT.

This chain connects TRBV29-1 to TRBJ1-1; 9 bases fit TRBD1. V dropped 7 bases and J dropped 4; count of bases not matched to a gene: 7. Per germline, CDR1 SQVTM and CDR2 ANQGSEA. The CDR3 loop spans 13 amino acids. Here the CDR3 DNA reads TGCAGCGGCGATCGACAGGGGGGCACTGAAGCTTTCTTT. Translation gives CSGDRQGGTEAFF.

This chain joins TRBV27 and TRBJ2-2; D gene ambiguous. There are 14 residues in the CDR3. In germline, CDR1 is MNHEY, CDR2 SMNVEV (reference sequence). V dropped 3 bases and J dropped 2 bases, with 7 bases sitting between them. The DNA for the CDR3 is TGTGCCAGCAGTTTTACTCGTAACACCGGGGAGCTGTTTTTT. The encoded protein is CASSFTRNTGELFF.